The clone carrying this T cell receptor (beta chain) was recorded many times. Other autoimmune diseases, uncontrolled infections, pregnancy or lactation led to the exclusion of patients. PBMCs were isolated by Ficoll-Paque density gradient centrifugation, using approximately 10 ml of fresh peripheral blood as the starting material. This CDR3 region has 20 residues. V dropped 2 bases and J dropped 2 bases, with 27 bases sitting between them. Germline V CDR1 and CDR2: MNHNS, SASEGT. This record comes from a study of Graves' ophthalmopathy and Graves' hyperthyroidism. Study at large: Peripheral blood was obtained at first diagnosis, ahead of any treatment.

Transcripts of RNA were the source for amplifying TCR beta CDR3 regions. HTBI primers served in a first-round RT-PCR, which a second-round multiplex PCR followed. TCRdb recomputed calls from the multiplex PCR reads with MiXCR, one row per CDR3 protein. The top ten clones hold 9.8% of a sample with 450,000 or so distinct CDR3 sequences, around an eighth of them seen once. The chain employs TRBV6-1 and TRBJ1-1; D is unclear. Sequencing input: blood. This clonotype was obtained from a woman under 40 with Graves' ophthalmopathy. Here the CDR3 reads CASSEIWAGTPSLTNTEAFF. DNA of the CDR3: TGTGCCAGCAGTGAAATTTGGGCGGGCACGCCGAGCTTAACAAACACTGAAGCTTTCTTT.